What follows are 13 T cell receptor beta chains derived from one specimen sequenced in a study of shared T cell receptors in the human thymus. Here immunoSEQ multiplex PCR was the method, and the copy in TCRdb shows in-frame clones only, minus some. Seen here are about 500,000 clones, around 78% observed once, and the top ten hold around 0.013%. This sample also belongs to another study, concerning human thymus T cells.

The sample consisted of thymocytes. The receptors here all came from a boy under two years old with a congenital heart defect.

As concerns this clone: The junction does not match germline at one end; this may be a read error. The chain uses TRBV14 and TRBJ1-5; D uncertain. The CDR3 is made up of 13 amino acids. Per the germline V gene, CDR1 is SGHDN and CDR2 is FVKESK. This CDR3 is CASSQSGNHPQHF. CDR3 coding DNA: TGTGCCAGCAGCCAATCGGGGAATCATCCCCAGCATTTT.

The sample holds one count of this clone. The J gene is TRBJ1-4, the V gene TRBV13, with D uncertain. Germline V gene sequence: CDR1 PRHDT, CDR2 FYEKMQ (reference sequence). There are 13 residues in the CDR3. The V end lost 4 bases, the J end lost 3 bases, and 6 bases lay between the germline ends. CDR3 bases: TGTGCCAGCAGCTCAGTGGCTAATGAAAAACTGTTTTTT. It is translated as CASSSVANEKLFF.

This chain links TRBV2 with TRBJ2-3; 13 positions agree with TRBD2. CDR1 is SNHLY, CDR2 FYNNEI, per germline. Unmatched junction bases numbered 9, after V lost 0 bases and J lost 6 bases. The CDR3 is 18 amino acids. The CDR3 DNA reads as TGTGCCAGCAGTGAAGCTAATCGGACTAGCGGGAGTTGGGATACGCAGTATTTT. Protein sequence: CASSEANRTSGSWDTQYF.

This chain connects TRBV9 to TRBJ2-5; 8 bases are shared with TRBD1. This CDR3 is 14 amino acids long. CDR1 is SGDLS, CDR2 YYNGEE, per germline. Germline trimming cut 0 bases from V and 3 bases from J; bases unmatched to any gene: 1. CDR3 coding DNA: TGTGCCAGCAGCGTAGGACAGGGGAAAGAGACCCAGTACTTC. This encodes CASSVGQGKETQYF.

V and J are TRBV19 and TRBJ2-7; TRBD2 matches at 12 bases. Germline V gene data show CDR1 as LNHDA and CDR2 as SQIVND (reference sequence). With 0 bases clipped from V and 4 bases from J, the junction kept 1 base outside the gene matches. This CDR3 spans 15 amino acids. Here the CDR3 reads CASSIDTSGRYEQYF. The CDR3 nucleotides are TGTGCCAGTAGTATAGATACTAGCGGGAGGTACGAGCAGTACTTC.

This clone was seen a handful of times. The gene calls are TRBV28 and TRBJ1-2, with D perhaps matching TRBD1 (5 bases). Germline CDR1 and CDR2: MDHEN and SYDVKM. V lost 8 bases to trimming and J lost 3 bases, with 10 bases between them. This CDR3 contains 12 residues. The CDR3 here is CASCKGYYGYTF. CDR3 nucleotide sequence: TGTGCCAGCTGTAAGGGGTACTATGGCTACACCTTC.

The chain recombines TRBV25-1 with TRBJ2-5; TRBD1 aligns across 7 bases. CDR3 size: 15 residues. Trimming at V came to 2 bases and at J to 2 bases, leaving 5 bases not matched to a gene. CDR1 and CDR2 (germline): MGHDK, SYGVNS. CDR3 DNA: TGTGCCAGCAGTGAAAGGCCAGGGGGACAAGAGACCCAGTACTTC. Protein sequence: CASSERPGGQETQYF.

The chain combines TRBV29-1 with TRBJ2-7; D not resolved. Trimming stripped 3 bases from V and 7 bases from J, with 19 bases between. The germline V gene has CDR1 SQVTM and CDR2 ANQGSEA. This CDR3 comprises 14 residues. This chain's CDR3 is CSVDAGSSSAEQYF. DNA of the CDR3: TGCAGCGTTGACGCCGGGTCGTCCTCTGCTGAGCAGTACTTC.

This rearrangement joins TRBV5-1 to TRBJ2-2; the D gene is possibly TRBD1 (5 bases). The CDR3 spans 15 residues. Germline CDR1 and CDR2: SGHRS and YFSETQ. V was cut by 7 bases and J by 4 bases, with 17 bases left in between. Here the CDR3 reads CASSGARTRTGELFF. The CDR3 DNA sequence: TGCGCCAGCTCTGGGGCTAGAACTCGCACCGGGGAGCTGTTTTTT.

The chain links TRBV28 to TRBJ2-7, with 9 bases that match TRBD2. With 5 bases clipped from V and 2 bases from J, the junction kept 7 bases outside the gene matches. The germline V gene has CDR1 MDHEN and CDR2 SYDVKM. There are 15 residues in the CDR3. The CDR3 protein is CASSPRSGSPYEQYF. In nucleotides, the CDR3 is TGTGCCAGCAGTCCCCGTAGCGGGAGTCCCTACGAGCAGTACTTC.

This clone is a singleton in its sample. V usage is TRBV30 and J usage is TRBJ2-7, with 8 nucleotides matching TRBD1. The CDR3 extends over 13 amino acids. Germline loops: CDR1 GTSNPN, CDR2 SVGIG (reference sequence). V lost 4 bases, J lost 6 bases, and 8 bases stayed unmatched. CDR3 in DNA: TGTGCCTGGACCTCAACAGGGGGAGGCGAGCAGTACTTC. Its translation: CAWTSTGGGEQYF.

The chain employs TRBV7-6 and TRBJ2-7; D may be TRBD2 (5 bases). Germline V gene lookup returns CDR1 SGHVS and CDR2 FNYEAQ. This CDR3 has 14 residues. The germline V and J ends were trimmed by 5 bases and 2 bases, with 13 bases remaining between them. CDR3 sequence reads: CASSATSFPYEQYF. The DNA for the CDR3 is TGTGCCAGCAGCGCAACTAGTTTTCCCTACGAGCAGTACTTC.

This clone has just one count. This sequence joins TRBV27 and TRBJ2-7; D unclear. This CDR3 is built from 13 residues. Trimming took 2 bases from V and 1 from J, leaving 6 bases between them. Germline V CDR1 and CDR2: MNHEY, SMNVEV (reference sequence). For the CDR3, the DNA is TGTGCCAGCAGTTTAAGCAGGTCCTACGAGCAGTACTTC. Translating it yields CASSLSRSYEQYF.